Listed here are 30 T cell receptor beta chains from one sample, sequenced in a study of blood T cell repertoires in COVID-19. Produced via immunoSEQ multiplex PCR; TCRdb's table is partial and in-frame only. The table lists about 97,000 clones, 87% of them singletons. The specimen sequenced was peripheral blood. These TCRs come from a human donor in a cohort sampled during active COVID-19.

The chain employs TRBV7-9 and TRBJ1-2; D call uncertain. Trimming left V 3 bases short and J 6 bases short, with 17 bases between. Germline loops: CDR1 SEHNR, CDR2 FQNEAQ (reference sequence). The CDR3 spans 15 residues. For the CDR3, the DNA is TGTGCCAGCAGCTTCTCTCACCGGGCGGGGAATGGCTACACCTTC. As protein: CASSFSHRAGNGYTF.

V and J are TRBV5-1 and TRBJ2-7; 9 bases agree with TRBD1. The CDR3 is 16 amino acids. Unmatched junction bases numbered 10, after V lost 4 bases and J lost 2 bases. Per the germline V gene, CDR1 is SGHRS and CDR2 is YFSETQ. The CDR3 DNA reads TGCGCCAGCAGCCCTCCTCCGGGACAGGGCCCCTACGAGCAGTACTTC. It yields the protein CASSPPPGQGPYEQYF.

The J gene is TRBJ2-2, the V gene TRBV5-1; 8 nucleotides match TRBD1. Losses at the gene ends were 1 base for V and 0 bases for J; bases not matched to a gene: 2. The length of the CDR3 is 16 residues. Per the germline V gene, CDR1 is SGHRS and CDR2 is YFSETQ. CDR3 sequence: CASSLLDRANTGELFF. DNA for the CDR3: TGCGCCAGCAGCTTGTTGGACAGGGCGAACACCGGGGAGCTGTTTTTT.

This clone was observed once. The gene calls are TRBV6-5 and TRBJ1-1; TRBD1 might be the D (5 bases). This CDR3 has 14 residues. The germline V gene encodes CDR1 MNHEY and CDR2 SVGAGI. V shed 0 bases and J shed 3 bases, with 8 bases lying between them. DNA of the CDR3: TGTGCCAGCAGTTACTCGGCAGGGTACACTGAAGCTTTCTTT. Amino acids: CASSYSAGYTEAFF.

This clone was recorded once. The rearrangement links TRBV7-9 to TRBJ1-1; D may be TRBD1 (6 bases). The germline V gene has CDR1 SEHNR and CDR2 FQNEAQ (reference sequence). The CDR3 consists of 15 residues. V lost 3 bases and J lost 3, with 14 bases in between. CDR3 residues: CASSFPGAGDTEAFF. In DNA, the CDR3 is TGTGCCAGCAGCTTCCCAGGGGCAGGGGACACTGAAGCTTTCTTT.

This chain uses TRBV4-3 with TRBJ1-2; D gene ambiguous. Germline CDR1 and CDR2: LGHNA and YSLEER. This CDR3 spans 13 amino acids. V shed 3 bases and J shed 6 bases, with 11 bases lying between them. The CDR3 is CASSHQTSDGYTF. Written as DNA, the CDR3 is TGCGCCAGCAGCCACCAGACATCGGATGGCTACACCTTC.

The CDR3, as DNA: TGTGCCACCTTAGGACTAGCGGGAGGAGAGCAGTTCTTC. It yields the protein CATLGLAGGEQFF. V gene TRBV10-3 combines with J gene TRBJ2-1; 14 nucleotides line up with TRBD2. V shed 10 bases and J 10 bases; nucleotides not matched to a gene: 6. Germline V gene sequence: CDR1 ENHRY, CDR2 SYGVKD. This CDR3 has 13 residues.

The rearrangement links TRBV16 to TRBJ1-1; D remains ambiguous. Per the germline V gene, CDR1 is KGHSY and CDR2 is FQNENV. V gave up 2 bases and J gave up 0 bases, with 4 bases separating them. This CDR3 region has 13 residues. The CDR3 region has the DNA TGTGCCAGCAGCCAACAGATGAACACTGAAGCTTTCTTT. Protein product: CASSQQMNTEAFF.

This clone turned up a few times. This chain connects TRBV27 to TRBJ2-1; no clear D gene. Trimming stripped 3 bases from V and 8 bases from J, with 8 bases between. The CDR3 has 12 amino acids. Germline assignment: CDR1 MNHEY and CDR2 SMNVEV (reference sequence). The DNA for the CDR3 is TGTGCCAGCAGTTTCAACGGTGATGAGCAGTTCTTC. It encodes CASSFNGDEQFF.

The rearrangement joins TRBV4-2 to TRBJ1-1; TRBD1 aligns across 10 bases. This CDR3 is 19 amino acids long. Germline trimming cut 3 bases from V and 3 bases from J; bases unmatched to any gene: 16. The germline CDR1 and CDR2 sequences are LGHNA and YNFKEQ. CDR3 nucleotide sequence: TGTGCCAGCAGCCATGCCACCGGGACAGGGGTTTTCGGGGACACTGAAGCTTTCTTT. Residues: CASSHATGTGVFGDTEAFF.

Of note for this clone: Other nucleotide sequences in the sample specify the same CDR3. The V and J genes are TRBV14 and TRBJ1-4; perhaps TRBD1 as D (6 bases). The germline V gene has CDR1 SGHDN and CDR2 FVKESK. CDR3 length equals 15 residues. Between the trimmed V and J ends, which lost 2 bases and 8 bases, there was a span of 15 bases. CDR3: CASSQLGQNLEKLFF. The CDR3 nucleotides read TGTGCCAGCAGCCAACTGGGACAAAATTTGGAAAAACTGTTTTTT.

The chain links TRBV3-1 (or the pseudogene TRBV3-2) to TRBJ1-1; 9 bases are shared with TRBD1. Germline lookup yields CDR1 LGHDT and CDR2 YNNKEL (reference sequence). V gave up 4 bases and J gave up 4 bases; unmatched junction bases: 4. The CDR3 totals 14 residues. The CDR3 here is CASSLSDRGTEAFF. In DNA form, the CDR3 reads TGTGCCAGCAGCCTCTCGGACAGGGGCACTGAAGCTTTCTTT.

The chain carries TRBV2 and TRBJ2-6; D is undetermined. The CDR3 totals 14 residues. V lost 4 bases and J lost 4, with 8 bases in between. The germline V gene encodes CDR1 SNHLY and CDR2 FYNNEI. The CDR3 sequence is CASSGGWGANVLTF. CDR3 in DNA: TGTGCCAGCAGTGGCGGTTGGGGGGCCAACGTCCTGACTTTC.

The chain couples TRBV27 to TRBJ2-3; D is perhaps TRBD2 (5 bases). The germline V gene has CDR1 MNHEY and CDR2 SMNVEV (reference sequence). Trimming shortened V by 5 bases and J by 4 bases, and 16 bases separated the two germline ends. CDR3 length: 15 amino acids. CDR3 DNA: TGTGCCAGCAGTCCCGGGGTTTTCGCCGCAGATACGCAGTATTTT. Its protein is CASSPGVFAADTQYF.

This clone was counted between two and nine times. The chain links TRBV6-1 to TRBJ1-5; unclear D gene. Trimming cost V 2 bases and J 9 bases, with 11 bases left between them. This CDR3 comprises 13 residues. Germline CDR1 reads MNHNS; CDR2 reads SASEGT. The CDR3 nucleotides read TGTGCCAGCAGTGAACGCTCAGTATTGCCCCAGCATTTT. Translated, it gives CASSERSVLPQHF.

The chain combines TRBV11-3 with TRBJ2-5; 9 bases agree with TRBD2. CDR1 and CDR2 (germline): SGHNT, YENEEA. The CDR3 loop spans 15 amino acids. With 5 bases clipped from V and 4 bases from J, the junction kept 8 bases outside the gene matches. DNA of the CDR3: TGTGCCAGCAGCCCCCTCGCGGGGGGGCCAGAGACCCAGTACTTC. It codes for CASSPLAGGPETQYF.

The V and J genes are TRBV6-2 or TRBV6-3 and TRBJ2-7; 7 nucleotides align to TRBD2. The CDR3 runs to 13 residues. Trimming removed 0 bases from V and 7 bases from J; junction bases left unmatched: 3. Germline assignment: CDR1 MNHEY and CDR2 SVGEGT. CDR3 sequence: CASSYSRGGEQYF. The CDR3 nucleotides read TGTGCCAGCAGTTACTCCCGCGGGGGTGAGCAGTACTTC.

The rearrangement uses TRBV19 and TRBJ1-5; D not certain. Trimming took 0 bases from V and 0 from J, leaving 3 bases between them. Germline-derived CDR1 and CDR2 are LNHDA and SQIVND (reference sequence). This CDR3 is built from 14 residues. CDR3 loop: CASSIEHSNQPQHF. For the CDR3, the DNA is TGTGCCAGTAGTATAGAACATAGCAATCAGCCCCAGCATTTT. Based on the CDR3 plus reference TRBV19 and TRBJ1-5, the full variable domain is DGGITQSPKYLFRKEGQNVTLSCEQNLNHDAMYWYRQDPGQGLRLIYYSQIVNDFQKGDIAEGYSVSREKKESFPLTVTSAQKNPTAFYLCASSIEHSNQPQHFGDGTRLSIL.

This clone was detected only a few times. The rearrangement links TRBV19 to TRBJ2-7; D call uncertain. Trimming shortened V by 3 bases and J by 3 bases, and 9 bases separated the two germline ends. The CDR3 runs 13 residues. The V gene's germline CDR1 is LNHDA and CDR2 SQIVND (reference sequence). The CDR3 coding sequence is TGTGCCAGTAGTATGGTGCTAAACTACGAGCAGTACTTC. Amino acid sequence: CASSMVLNYEQYF.

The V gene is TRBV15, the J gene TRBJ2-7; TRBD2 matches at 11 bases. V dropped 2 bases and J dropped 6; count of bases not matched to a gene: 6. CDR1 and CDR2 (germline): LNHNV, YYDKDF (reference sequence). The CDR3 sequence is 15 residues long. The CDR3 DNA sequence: TGTGCCACCAGCAGACCACTAGCGGGGGCATCCGAGCAGTACTTC. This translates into CATSRPLAGASEQYF.

The CDR3 sequence is CASSLNTLGANVLTF. The DNA for the CDR3 is TGTGCCAGCAGCTTAAATACGCTAGGGGCCAACGTCCTGACTTTC. The V gene is TRBV7-9, the J gene TRBJ2-6; D gene ambiguous. Germline-derived CDR1 and CDR2 are SEHNR and FQNEAQ (reference sequence). The CDR3 extends over 15 amino acids. The V and J ends lost 2 bases and 4 bases respectively, with 9 bases between them.

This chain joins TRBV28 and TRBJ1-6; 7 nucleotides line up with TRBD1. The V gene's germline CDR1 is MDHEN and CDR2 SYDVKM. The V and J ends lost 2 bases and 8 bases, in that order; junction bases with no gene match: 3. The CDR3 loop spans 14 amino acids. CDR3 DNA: TGTGCCAGCAGTTTAACAGGGGTATATTCACCCCTCCACTTT. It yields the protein CASSLTGVYSPLHF.

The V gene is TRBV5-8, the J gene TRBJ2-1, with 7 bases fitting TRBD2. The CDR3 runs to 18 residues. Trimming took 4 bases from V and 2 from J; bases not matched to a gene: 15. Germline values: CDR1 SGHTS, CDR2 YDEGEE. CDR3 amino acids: CASSVGTSEPITYNEQFF. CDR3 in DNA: TGTGCCAGCAGCGTGGGCACTAGCGAACCCATCACCTACAATGAGCAGTTCTTC.

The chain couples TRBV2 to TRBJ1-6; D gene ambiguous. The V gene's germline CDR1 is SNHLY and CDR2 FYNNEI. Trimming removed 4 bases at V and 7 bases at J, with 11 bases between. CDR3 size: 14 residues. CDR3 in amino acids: CASSVRHYNSPLHF. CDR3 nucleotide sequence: TGTGCCAGCAGTGTGCGGCATTACAATTCACCCCTCCACTTT.

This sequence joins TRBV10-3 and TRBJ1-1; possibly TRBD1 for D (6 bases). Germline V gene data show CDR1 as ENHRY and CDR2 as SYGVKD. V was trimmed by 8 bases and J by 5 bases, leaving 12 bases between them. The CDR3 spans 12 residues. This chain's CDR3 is CAIGQGWTEAFF. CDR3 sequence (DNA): TGTGCCATCGGTCAGGGGTGGACTGAAGCTTTCTTT.

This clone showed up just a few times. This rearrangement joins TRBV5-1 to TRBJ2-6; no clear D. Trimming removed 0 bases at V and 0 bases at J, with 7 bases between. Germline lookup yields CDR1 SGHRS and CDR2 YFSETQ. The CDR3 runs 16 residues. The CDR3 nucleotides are TGCGCCAGCAGCTTGGATCAGTTCTCTGGGGCCAACGTCCTGACTTTC. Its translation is CASSLDQFSGANVLTF.

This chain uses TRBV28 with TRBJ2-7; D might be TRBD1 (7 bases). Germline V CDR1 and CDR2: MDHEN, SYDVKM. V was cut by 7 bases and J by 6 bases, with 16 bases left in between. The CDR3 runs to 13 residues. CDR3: CASTYQGGSEQYF. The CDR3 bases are TGTGCCAGCACCTACCAGGGGGGCTCCGAGCAGTACTTC.

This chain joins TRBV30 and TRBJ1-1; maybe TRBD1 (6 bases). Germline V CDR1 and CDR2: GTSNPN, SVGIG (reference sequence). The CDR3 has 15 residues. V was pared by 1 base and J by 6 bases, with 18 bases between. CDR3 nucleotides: TGTGCCTGGAGTGGGGGACCTCATAAGGGGGCTGAAGCTTTCTTT. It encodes CAWSGGPHKGAEAFF.

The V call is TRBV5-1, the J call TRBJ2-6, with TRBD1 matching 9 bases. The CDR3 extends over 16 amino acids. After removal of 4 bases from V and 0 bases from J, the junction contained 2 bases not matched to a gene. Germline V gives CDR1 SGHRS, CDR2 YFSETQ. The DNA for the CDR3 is TGCGCCAGCAGCCCGACAGGGGGCTCTGGGGCCAACGTCCTGACTTTC. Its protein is CASSPTGGSGANVLTF.

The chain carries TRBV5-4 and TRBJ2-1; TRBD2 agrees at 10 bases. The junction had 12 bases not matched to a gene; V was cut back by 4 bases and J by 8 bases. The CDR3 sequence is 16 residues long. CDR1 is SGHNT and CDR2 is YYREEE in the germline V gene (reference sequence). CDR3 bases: TGTGCCAGCAGCACCGGATTGGCTAGCGGGAGCTATGAGCAGTTCTTC. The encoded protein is CASSTGLASGSYEQFF.